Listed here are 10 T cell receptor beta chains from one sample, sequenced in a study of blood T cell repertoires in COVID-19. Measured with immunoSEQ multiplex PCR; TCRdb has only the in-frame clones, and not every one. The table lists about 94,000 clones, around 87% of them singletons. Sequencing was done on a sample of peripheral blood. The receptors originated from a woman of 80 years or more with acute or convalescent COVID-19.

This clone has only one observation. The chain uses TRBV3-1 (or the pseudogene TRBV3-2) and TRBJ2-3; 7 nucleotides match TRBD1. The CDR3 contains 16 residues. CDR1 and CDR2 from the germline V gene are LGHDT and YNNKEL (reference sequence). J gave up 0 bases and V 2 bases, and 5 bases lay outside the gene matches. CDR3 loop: CASSQRGQRSTDTQYF. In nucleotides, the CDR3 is TGTGCCAGCAGCCAACGGGGACAGAGAAGCACAGATACGCAGTATTTT.

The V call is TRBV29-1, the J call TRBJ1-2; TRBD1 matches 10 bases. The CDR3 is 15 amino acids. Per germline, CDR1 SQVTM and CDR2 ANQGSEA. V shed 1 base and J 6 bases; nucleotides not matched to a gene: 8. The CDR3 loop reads CSVEAIWGQGNGYTF. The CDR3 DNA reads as TGCAGCGTTGAAGCCATATGGGGACAGGGGAATGGCTACACCTTC. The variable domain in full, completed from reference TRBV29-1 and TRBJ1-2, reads SAVISQKPSRDICQRGTSLTIQCQVDSQVTMMFWYRQQPGQSLTLIATANQGSEATYESGFVIDKFPISRPNLTFSTLTVSNMSPEDSSIYLCSVEAIWGQGNGYTFGSGTRLTVV.

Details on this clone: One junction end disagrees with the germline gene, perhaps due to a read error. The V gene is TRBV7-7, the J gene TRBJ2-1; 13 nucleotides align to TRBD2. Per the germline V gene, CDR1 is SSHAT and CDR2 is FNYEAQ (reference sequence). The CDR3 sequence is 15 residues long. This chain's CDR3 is CASSRGLAGESEQFF. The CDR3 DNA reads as TGTGCTAGCAGTCGCGGACTAGCGGGAGAAAGTGAGCAGTTCTTC.

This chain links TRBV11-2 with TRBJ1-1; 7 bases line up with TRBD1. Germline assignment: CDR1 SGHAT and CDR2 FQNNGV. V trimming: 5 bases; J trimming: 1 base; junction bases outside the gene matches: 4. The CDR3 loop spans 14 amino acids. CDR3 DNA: TGTGCCAGCAGCCATTACAGGGGGAACACTGAAGCTTTCTTT. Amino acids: CASSHYRGNTEAFF.

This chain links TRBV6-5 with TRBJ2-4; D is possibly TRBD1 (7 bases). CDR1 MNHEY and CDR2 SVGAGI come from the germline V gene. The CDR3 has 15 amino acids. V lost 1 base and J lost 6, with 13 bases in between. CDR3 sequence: CASSYLTGRGNIQYF. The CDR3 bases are TGTGCCAGCAGTTACTTGACAGGGCGGGGAAACATTCAGTACTTC.

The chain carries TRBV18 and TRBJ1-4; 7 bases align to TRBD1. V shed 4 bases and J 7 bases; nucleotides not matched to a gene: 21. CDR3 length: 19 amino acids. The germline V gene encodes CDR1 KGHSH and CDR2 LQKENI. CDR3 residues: CASSRTQGTAEVVGEKLFF. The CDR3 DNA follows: TGTGCCAGCTCACGAACCCAAGGGACAGCGGAGGTGGTCGGTGAAAAACTGTTTTTT.

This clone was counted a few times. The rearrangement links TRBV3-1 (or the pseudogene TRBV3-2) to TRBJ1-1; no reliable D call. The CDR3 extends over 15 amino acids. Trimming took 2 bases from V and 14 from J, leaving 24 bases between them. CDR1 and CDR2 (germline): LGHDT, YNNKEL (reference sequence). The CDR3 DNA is TGTGCCAGCAGCCAAATCAGCGCTGCCGGCGGGATGGTATTCTTT. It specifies CASSQISAAGGMVFF.

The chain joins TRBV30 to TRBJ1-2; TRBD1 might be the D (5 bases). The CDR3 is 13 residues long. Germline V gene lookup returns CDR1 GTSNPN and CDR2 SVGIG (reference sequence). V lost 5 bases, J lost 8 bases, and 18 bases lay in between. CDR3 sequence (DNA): TGTGCCTGGGACCTAGGGCAGGGTAGAGGCTACACCTTC. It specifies CAWDLGQGRGYTF. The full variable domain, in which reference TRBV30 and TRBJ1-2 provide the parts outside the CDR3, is SQTIHQWPATLVQPVGSPLSLECTVEGTSNPNLYWYRQAAGRGLQLLFYSVGIGQISSEVPQNLSASRPQDRQFILSSKKLLLSDSGFYLCAWDLGQGRGYTFGSGTRLTVV.

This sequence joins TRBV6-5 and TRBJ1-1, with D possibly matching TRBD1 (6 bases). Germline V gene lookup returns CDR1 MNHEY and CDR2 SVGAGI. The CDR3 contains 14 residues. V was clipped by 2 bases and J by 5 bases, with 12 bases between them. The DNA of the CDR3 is TGTGCCAGCAGTTACGAACAGGGAAGTACTGAAGCTTTCTTT. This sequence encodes CASSYEQGSTEAFF.

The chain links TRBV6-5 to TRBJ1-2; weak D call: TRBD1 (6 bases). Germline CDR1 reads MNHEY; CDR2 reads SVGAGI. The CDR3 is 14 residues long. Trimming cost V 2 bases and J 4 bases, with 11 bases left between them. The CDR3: CASSYEGGLYGYTF. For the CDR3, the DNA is TGTGCCAGCAGTTACGAGGGGGGGCTCTATGGCTACACCTTC.